This T cell receptor beta chain was sequenced in a study of cytomegalovirus exposure and HLA in healthy donors. Overall study findings and caveats: A subsequent analysis found that TCR clusters from the first cohort also tended to co-occur in the approximately 120 validation repertoires, with approximately 95% of cluster scores above 0.

Germline V lookup: CDR1 LNHDA, CDR2 SQIVND (reference sequence). V lost 5 bases, J lost 6 bases, and 4 bases lay in between. The length of the CDR3 is 11 residues. Turning to this clone: Its antigen is not known.

TCRdb's table, derived via immunoSEQ multiplex PCR, lists solely in-frame clones and lacks some. The table includes under 250,000 clones, around 87% detected once. The donors were part of the validation cohort, which consisted of 120 subjects and was separate from the first cohort of about 670 subjects. The chain combines TRBV19 with TRBJ2-2; D uncertain. The source of this sequence is a woman younger than 35 in good health and CMV-seropositive. Material for sequencing was PBMCs. The DNA of the CDR3 is TGTGCCAGTAGTCTTGCCGGGGAGCTGTTTTTT. This sequence encodes CASSLAGELFF.